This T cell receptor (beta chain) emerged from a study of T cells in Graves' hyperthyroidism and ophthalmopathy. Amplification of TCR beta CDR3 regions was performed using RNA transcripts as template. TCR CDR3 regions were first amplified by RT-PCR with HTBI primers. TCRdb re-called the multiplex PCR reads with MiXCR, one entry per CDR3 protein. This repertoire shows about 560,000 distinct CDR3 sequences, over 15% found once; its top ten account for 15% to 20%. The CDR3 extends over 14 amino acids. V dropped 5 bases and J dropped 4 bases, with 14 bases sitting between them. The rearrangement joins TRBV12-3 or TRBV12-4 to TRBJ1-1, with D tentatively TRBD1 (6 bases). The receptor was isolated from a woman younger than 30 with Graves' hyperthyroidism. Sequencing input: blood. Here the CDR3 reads CASSPRGASTEAFF. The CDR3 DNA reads TGTGCCAGCAGTCCTCGGGGGGCCAGCACTGAAGCTTTCTTT.